What follows describes a single T cell receptor beta chain. Germline V gene lookup returns CDR1 MGHDK and CDR2 SYGVNS. V lost 3 bases to trimming and J lost 6 bases, with 15 bases between them. This CDR3 spans 15 amino acids. The record originates from a study of blood T cell repertoires in COVID-19. Only in-frame clones appear in the TCRdb table, and some are missing; sequencing was by immunoSEQ multiplex PCR. The sample contains under 150,000 clones, 84% of which appear only once. Sequences were obtained from PBMCs or T cells enriched from blood (not recorded which). The TCR comes from a man aged 40-55 years with acute COVID-19. V is TRBV25-1 and J is TRBJ2-1, with D maybe TRBD2 (6 bases). The CDR3 nucleotides read TGTGCCAGCAGTGAGTCGGGGGTCCTGCGCAATGAGCAGTTCTTC. It specifies CASSESGVLRNEQFF.